This is a list of T cell receptor beta chains from one sample in a study of breast tumors, draining lymph nodes, adjacent tissues. TCRdb re-derived calls from the multiplex PCR reads in MiXCR, one entry per CDR3 protein. The table records under 110,000 distinct CDR3 sequences, roughly 33% of them present only once. The sequencing sample was made of axillary lymph node tissue. Receptor source: a female donor with breast cancer. Some clones in this sample may be carry-over from other donors' samples. Each CDR3 is given without its conserved first and last residue. Clone sizes are given selectively: once, few, many, or a class where the clone is expanded.

many TRBV15 ATSSYRGANTEAF
many TRBV6-5 ASSHRDRGWGETQY
many TRBV6-5 ASSPIGNYGYT
many TRBV18 ASSPSQGPNQPQH
many TRBV18 ASSPRAAGNTIY
many TRBV2 ASSEGTGPYEQY
NA TRBV19 ASSAGTGGLNYGYT
NA TRBV20-1 SARDLREVDEQY
many TRBV7-2 ASRRGEGAGYGYT
many TRBV24-1 ATSDSGGGLITDTQY
many TRBV9 ASRHRITGELF
few TRBV6-2/TRBV6-3 ASSYSGGAEQF
many TRBV10-3 AISETVTGNTEAF
NA TRBV5-4 ASSALKPGAYNEQF
many TRBV27 ASSLTGTGLYEQY
many TRBV28 ASRPGTGNYGYT
NA TRBV20-1 SAPSGSGTQY
many TRBV5-5 ASSSGGQNYNSPLH
many TRBV20-1 SAGGGNQPQH
many TRBV6-5 ASSHSRGSYEQY
many TRBV6-1 ASSEHLDRTNSPLH
many TRBV2 ASSERRTDTQY
many TRBV2 ASRGRTANEKLF
many TRBV4-1 ASSPRTGSGYT
many TRBV5-1 ASSLVINGGLNEKLF
many TRBV6-5 ASRTPGNPYGYT
many TRBV2 ASSEAGGFGELF